The 4 T cell receptor beta chains presented below share a single source sample, sequenced in a study of blood T cell repertoires in COVID-19. Here immunoSEQ multiplex PCR was the method, and the copy in TCRdb shows in-frame clones only, minus some. The data hold about 98,000 clones, with 70% to 90% observed a single time. Sequenced: peripheral blood. The receptors here all came from a man between 70 and 80 years old with acute or convalescent COVID-19.

This clone has a single count. The chain joins TRBV11-1 to TRBJ2-7, with 8 positions matching TRBD1. The CDR3 sequence is 14 residues long. CDR1 SGHAT and CDR2 FQDESV come from the germline V gene (reference sequence). V lost 5 bases to trimming and J lost 3 bases; unmatched junction nucleotides: 6. CDR3 bases: TGTGCCAGCAGCGACGGGACAGGTATCTACGAGCAGTACTTC. Translation: CASSDGTGIYEQYF.

The V call is TRBV28, the J call TRBJ2-2, with D perhaps TRBD1 (7 bases). This CDR3 comprises 12 residues. Germline V gene sequence: CDR1 MDHEN, CDR2 SYDVKM. Trimming took 3 bases from V and 15 from J, leaving 14 bases between them. The CDR3 here is CASSLLQGRMFF. As DNA, the CDR3 is TGTGCCAGCAGTTTGTTACAGGGGAGGATGTTTTTT.

This chain links TRBV6-6 with TRBJ2-7; 7 nucleotides agree with TRBD1. The germline V gene has CDR1 MNHNY and CDR2 SVGAGI (reference sequence). V shed 6 bases and J 3 bases; nucleotides not matched to a gene: 8. This CDR3 region has 14 residues. The chain's CDR3 is CASRKDRAGYEQYV. CDR3 nucleotides: TGTGCCAGCAGGAAAGACAGGGCTGGCTACGAGCAGTACGTC.

In this sample, this clone turned up a few times. The chain couples TRBV19 to TRBJ2-7; TRBD1 matches at 11 bases. Germline values: CDR1 LNHDA, CDR2 SQIVND (reference sequence). V was clipped by 5 bases and J by 9 bases; unmatched bases: 6. The CDR3 contains 13 residues. CDR3 in amino acids: CASSEGTGGVQYV. CDR3 DNA: TGTGCCAGTAGTGAAGGGACAGGGGGAGTGCAGTACGTC.